A selection of T cell receptor beta chains follows, all from one sample in a study of T cell responses to AZD1222 COVID-19 vaccine. Measured with immunoSEQ multiplex PCR; TCRdb has only the in-frame clones, and not every one. There are about 140,000 clones in the sample; roughly 90% occur only once, and roughly 6% lies in the top ten. The starting material was peripheral blood, obtained on day 0 of AZD1222 vaccination. Source of these receptors: an adult in good health. Both conserved end residues are trimmed from each CDR3. Fields, in order: V gene, CDR3 protein.

V gene: TRBV15; CDR3 protein: ATSISLGGRRGNQPQH
V gene: TRBV2; CDR3 protein: ASISRAVNSPLH
V gene: TRBV5-1; CDR3 protein: ASSSSDTQY
V gene: TRBV6-5; CDR3 protein: ASSPGTPGSYEQY
V gene: TRBV29-1; CDR3 protein: SVEDDRATYNEQF
V gene: TRBV19; CDR3 protein: ASSIPRQIEAF
V gene: TRBV19; CDR3 protein: ASSIGGSQGGRTDTQY
V gene: TRBV7-9; CDR3 protein: ASSLVRAGHSGNTIY
V gene: TRBV28; CDR3 protein: ASSLAGGSDMNTEAF
V gene: TRBV6-2/TRBV6-3; CDR3 protein: ASSSRDSGYEQY
V gene: TRBV19; CDR3 protein: ASSTKAGTSHNRYEQY
V gene: TRBV11-1; CDR3 protein: ASSLEDTQY
V gene: TRBV19; CDR3 protein: ASSIPVQSSYNEQF
V gene: TRBV25-1; CDR3 protein: ASSSDGYNSPLH
V gene: TRBV6-5; CDR3 protein: ASAGVFGDTQY
V gene: TRBV4-1; CDR3 protein: ASSQFWDRGFTLH
V gene: TRBV4-2; CDR3 protein: ASSQEWVVQPQH
V gene: TRBV6-2/TRBV6-3; CDR3 protein: ASSVLDLVTGYT
V gene: TRBV27; CDR3 protein: ASRPGTMNTEAF
V gene: TRBV18; CDR3 protein: ASSPSRDTDTQY
V gene: TRBV7-9; CDR3 protein: ASSLGQGPTDSGNTIY
V gene: TRBV15; CDR3 protein: ATGRLAGDTGELF
V gene: TRBV11-3; CDR3 protein: ASGPKGFTEAF
V gene: TRBV7-3; CDR3 protein: ASSLTPGDGGELF
V gene: TRBV5-4; CDR3 protein: ASSRVGTSTDTQY
V gene: TRBV4-3; CDR3 protein: ASSQMPRGHLDDTQY
V gene: TRBV7-9; CDR3 protein: ASSFAGGGYEQY
V gene: TRBV9; CDR3 protein: ASSARDSHSSGYT
V gene: TRBV6-6; CDR3 protein: ASSLGTEAF
V gene: TRBV3-1/TRBV3-2; CDR3 protein: ASSPKGHRPRDTEAF
V gene: TRBV28; CDR3 protein: ASSPFWGQASYGYT